Below, one TCR beta chain is given with its context. The entry originates in a study of T cell responses to AZD1222 COVID-19 vaccine. The method was immunoSEQ multiplex PCR; TCRdb's version includes in-frame clones alone and lacks a portion of them. There are about 160,000 clones in the sample; around 94% occur only once, and roughly 4.6% lies in the top ten. The germline V and J ends were trimmed by 0 bases and 7 bases, with 8 bases remaining between them. Germline CDR1 is SGDLS and CDR2 is YYNGEE. The CDR3 has 14 amino acids. The chain employs TRBV9 and TRBJ1-6; D remains ambiguous. This material consisted of peripheral blood, taken 28 days after the second AZD1222 dose. This TCR was recovered from an adult who received the AZD1222 COVID-19 vaccine. CDR3 sequence reads: CASSVEAGNSPLHF. CDR3 DNA: TGTGCCAGCAGCGTAGAGGCCGGAAATTCACCCCTCCACTTT.